The rows below give T cell receptor beta chains drawn from one sample of a study of blood T cell repertoires in COVID-19. TCRdb's copy holds only in-frame clones and misses some; the assay was immunoSEQ multiplex PCR. The sample carries 200,000 to 300,000 clones, approximately 86% recorded once. Sequenced: peripheral blood. Every receptor here comes from a woman aged 25-40 years who had recovered from COVID-19. CDR3s include the opening cysteine and the closing phenylalanine or tryptophan. Fields, in order: D gene, J gene, V gene, clone size, CDR3 DNA, CDR3 protein. The D gene is left open where the match is weak. Expanded clones are given a class, and other clones once, few, many or no size at all.

D gene: NA
J gene: TRBJ1-3
V gene: TRBV3-1/TRBV3-2
clone size: NA
CDR3 DNA: TGTGCCAGCAGCCACGGGGGGAGGACTGGAAACACCATATATTTT
CDR3 protein: CASSHGGRTGNTIYF

D gene: TRBD2
J gene: TRBJ2-3
V gene: TRBV5-1
clone size: NA
CDR3 DNA: TGCGCCAGCAGCCCTAGCGGGGGGTTTAGCACAGATACGCAGTATTTT
CDR3 protein: CASSPSGGFSTDTQYF

D gene: TRBD2
J gene: TRBJ2-2
V gene: TRBV7-9
clone size: NA
CDR3 DNA: TGTGCCAGCAGGCACAGGAAAGTGGGGGACTATACCCCAACGAACCCGTTTTTT
CDR3 protein: CASRHRKVGDYTPTNPFF

D gene: TRBD1
J gene: TRBJ2-5
V gene: TRBV3-1/TRBV3-2
clone size: NA
CDR3 DNA: TGTGCCAGCAGCCCCCTAGGACAGGGGAGCGGGACCCAGTACTTC
CDR3 protein: CASSPLGQGSGTQYF

D gene: TRBD1
J gene: TRBJ2-5
V gene: TRBV5-4
clone size: NA
CDR3 DNA: TGTGCCAGCAGCGGCTGGGGGGCGGGACAGGGTGACTTC
CDR3 protein: CASSGWGAGQGDF

D gene: TRBD2
J gene: TRBJ2-2
V gene: TRBV6-2/TRBV6-3
clone size: NA
CDR3 DNA: TGTGCCAGCAGCCACCCCGGAGTAGCGGGGGGGCCCGGGGAGCTGTTTTTT
CDR3 protein: CASSHPGVAGGPGELFF

D gene: TRBD1
J gene: TRBJ2-7
V gene: TRBV7-3
clone size: NA
CDR3 DNA: TGTGCCAGCAGCTTAGCGACAGGGGGCGAGCAGTACTTC
CDR3 protein: CASSLATGGEQYF

D gene: NA
J gene: TRBJ1-1
V gene: TRBV10-3
clone size: NA
CDR3 DNA: TGTGCCATCAGTGACTCGAGGAGGTTGAACACTGAAGCTTTCTTT
CDR3 protein: CAISDSRRLNTEAFF

D gene: NA
J gene: TRBJ2-5
V gene: TRBV13
clone size: NA
CDR3 DNA: TGTGCCAGCAGTGTAGAGTTTCAAAAAGAGACCCAGTACTTC
CDR3 protein: CASSVEFQKETQYF

D gene: NA
J gene: TRBJ1-6
V gene: TRBV28
clone size: NA
CDR3 DNA: TGTGCCAGCAGACCGACGCGGGTATCCTATAATTCACCCCTCCACTTT
CDR3 protein: CASRPTRVSYNSPLHF

D gene: NA
J gene: TRBJ2-3
V gene: TRBV9
clone size: NA
CDR3 DNA: TGTGCCAGCAGCGTAGGGGGGCATCCTAGCACAGATACGCAGTATTTT
CDR3 protein: CASSVGGHPSTDTQYF

D gene: TRBD2
J gene: TRBJ2-3
V gene: TRBV19
clone size: NA
CDR3 DNA: TGTGCCAGTAGTGGACTAGGAACAGATACGCAGTATTTT
CDR3 protein: CASSGLGTDTQYF

D gene: NA
J gene: TRBJ1-2
V gene: TRBV7-3
clone size: NA
CDR3 DNA: TGTGCCAGCAGCTTATCAACAGGGAATGGCTACACCTTC
CDR3 protein: CASSLSTGNGYTF

D gene: NA
J gene: TRBJ1-1
V gene: TRBV11-2
clone size: NA
CDR3 DNA: TGTGCCAGCAGCTTTAAGGGAGGCACTGAAGCTTTCTTT
CDR3 protein: CASSFKGGTEAFF

D gene: NA
J gene: TRBJ2-5
V gene: TRBV5-1
clone size: NA
CDR3 DNA: TGCGCCAGCAGACGCAACAGGGCTGAACAAGAGACCCAGTACTTC
CDR3 protein: CASRRNRAEQETQYF

D gene: TRBD2
J gene: TRBJ2-3
V gene: TRBV4-3
clone size: NA
CDR3 DNA: TGCGCCAGCAGCCAAGAGGGAGGGTTCTTTGGGGATACGCAGTATTTT
CDR3 protein: CASSQEGGFFGDTQYF

D gene: TRBD2
J gene: TRBJ2-3
V gene: TRBV18
clone size: NA
CDR3 DNA: TGTGCCAGCTCACCACCCCTAGCGGCGAGCGGCACAGATACGCAGTATTTT
CDR3 protein: CASSPPLAASGTDTQYF

D gene: TRBD2
J gene: TRBJ2-3
V gene: TRBV5-5
clone size: NA
CDR3 DNA: TGTGCCAGCAGCCCGCTAGCGGGGGCACACACAGATACGCAGTATTTT
CDR3 protein: CASSPLAGAHTDTQYF

D gene: NA
J gene: TRBJ2-2
V gene: TRBV9
clone size: NA
CDR3 DNA: TGTGCCAGCAGCGTAAGGGAGGCCGGGGAGCTGTTTTTT
CDR3 protein: CASSVREAGELFF

D gene: NA
J gene: TRBJ2-2
V gene: TRBV6-5
clone size: NA
CDR3 DNA: TGTGCCAGCAGTACGGACAGGGAGGGAACCGGGGAGCTGTTTTTT
CDR3 protein: CASSTDREGTGELFF

D gene: NA
J gene: TRBJ1-4
V gene: TRBV4-3
clone size: few
CDR3 DNA: TGCGCCAGCAGCCCTCGAGGGATTTTTAATGAAAAACTGTTTTTT
CDR3 protein: CASSPRGIFNEKLFF

D gene: TRBD1
J gene: TRBJ2-5
V gene: TRBV7-6
clone size: once
CDR3 DNA: TGTGCCAGCAGCTTCCGGGACAGGGAACAAGAGACCCAGTACTTC
CDR3 protein: CASSFRDREQETQYF